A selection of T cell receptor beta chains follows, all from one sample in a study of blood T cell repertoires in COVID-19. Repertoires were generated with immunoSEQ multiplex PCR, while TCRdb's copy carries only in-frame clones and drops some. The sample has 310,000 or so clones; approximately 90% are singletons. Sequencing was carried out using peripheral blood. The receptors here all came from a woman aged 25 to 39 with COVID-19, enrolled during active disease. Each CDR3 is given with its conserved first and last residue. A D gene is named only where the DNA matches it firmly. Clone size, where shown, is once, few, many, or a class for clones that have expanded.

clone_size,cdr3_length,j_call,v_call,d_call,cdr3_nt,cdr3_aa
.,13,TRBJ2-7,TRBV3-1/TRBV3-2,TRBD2,TGTGCCAGCAGCCAACTAGCGGGACGGGAGCAGTACTTC,CASSQLAGREQYF
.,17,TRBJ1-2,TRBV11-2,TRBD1,TGTGCCAGCAGCTTACGTGGGGCCCCGGGACAGGTGAAGGGCTACACCTTC,CASSLRGAPGQVKGYTF
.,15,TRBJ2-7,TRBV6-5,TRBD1,TGTGCCAGCAGTCCAAACCCGGACAGGGGAACGAAGCAGTACTTC,CASSPNPDRGTKQYF
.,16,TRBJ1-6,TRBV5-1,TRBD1,TGCGCCAGCAGCTTAAACGACAGGGGGTATAATTCACCCCTCCACTTT,CASSLNDRGYNSPLHF
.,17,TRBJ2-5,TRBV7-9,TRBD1,TGTGCCAGCAGCTTTTACTTTGGGGGACAGGGGGCAGAGACCCAGTACTTC,CASSFYFGGQGAETQYF
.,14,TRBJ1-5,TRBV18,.,TGTGCCAGCTCACCGGGGGCAGGGGATCAGCCCCAGCATTTT,CASSPGAGDQPQHF
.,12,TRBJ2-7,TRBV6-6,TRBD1,TGTGCCAGCAGTGGACAGGGGACTTCGCAGTACTTC,CASSGQGTSQYF
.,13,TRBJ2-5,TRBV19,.,TGTGCCAGTAGTCCCCAGGTACAAGAGACCCAGTACTTC,CASSPQVQETQYF
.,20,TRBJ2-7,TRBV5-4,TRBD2,TGTGCCAGCACCACCTCTGTGATTGGCGGGAGTGGTGTCCCAAGGGCCGAGCAGTACTTC,CASTTSVIGGSGVPRAEQYF
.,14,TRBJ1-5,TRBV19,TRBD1,TGTGCCAGTAGTATGGACAGGGGATATCAGCCCCAGCATTTT,CASSMDRGYQPQHF
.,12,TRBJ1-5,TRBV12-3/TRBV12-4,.,TGTGCCAGCCGGGGGGCGGGACAGCCCCAGCATTTT,CASRGAGQPQHF
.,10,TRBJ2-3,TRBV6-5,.,TGTGCCAGCAGCTTAAATACGCAGTATTTT,CASSLNTQYF
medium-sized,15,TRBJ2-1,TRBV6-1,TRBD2,TGTGCCAGCAGTGAACTAGCGGGGGACTACAATGAGCAGTTCTTC,CASSELAGDYNEQFF
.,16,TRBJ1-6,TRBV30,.,TGTGCCTGGAGTCGACAGGCCAGATACTCAAATTCACCCCTCCACTTT,CAWSRQARYSNSPLHF
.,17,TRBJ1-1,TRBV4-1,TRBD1,TGCGCCAGCAGCCAAGATATTCCCCAGGGGGTGAACACTGAAGCTTTCTTT,CASSQDIPQGVNTEAFF
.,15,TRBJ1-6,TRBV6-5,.,TGTGCCAGCAGTTACTTAGGGGTGGATAATTCACCCCTCCACTTT,CASSYLGVDNSPLHF
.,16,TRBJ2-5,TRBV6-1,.,TGTGCCAGCAGTGAAAGCGGGCCAGGGTACTCGGAGACCCAGTACTTC,CASSESGPGYSETQYF
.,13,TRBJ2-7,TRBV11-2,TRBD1,TGTGCCAGCAGCTTTGACAGGGCTTACGAGCAGTACTTC,CASSFDRAYEQYF
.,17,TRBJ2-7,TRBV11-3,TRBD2,TGTGCCAGCAGCTTAGGCCCCATCAAGCGGGATACCTACGAGCAGTACTTC,CASSLGPIKRDTYEQYF
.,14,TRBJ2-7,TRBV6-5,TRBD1,TGTGCCAGCAGCGGGACAGGGAGGCGGAACGAGCAGTACTTC,CASSGTGRRNEQYF
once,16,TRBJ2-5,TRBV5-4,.,TGTGCCAGCAGCACCGATGGAGGAGCGACCCAAGAGACCCAGTACTTC,CASSTDGGATQETQYF
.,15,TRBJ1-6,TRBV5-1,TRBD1,TGCGCCAGCAGCGACGGACAGGGCCTAAATTCACCCCTCCACTTT,CASSDGQGLNSPLHF
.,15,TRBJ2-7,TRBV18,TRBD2,TGTGCCAGCTCTGACAAGACTAGCGTCTCCTACGAGCAGTACTTC,CASSDKTSVSYEQYF
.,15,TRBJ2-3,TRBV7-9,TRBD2,TGTGCCAGCAGCCCCGGGACTAGCGGGAGAGATACGCAGTATTTT,CASSPGTSGRDTQYF
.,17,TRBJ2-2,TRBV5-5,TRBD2,TGTGCCAGCATCCCGACGATGGGGACTAGGAATCACGGGGAGCTGTTTTTT,CASIPTMGTRNHGELFF
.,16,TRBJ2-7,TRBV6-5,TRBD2,TGTGCCAGCAGTTATTCACCTAGCGGGCCCCCGGGAGAGCAGTACTTC,CASSYSPSGPPGEQYF
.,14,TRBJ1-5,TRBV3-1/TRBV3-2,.,TGTGCCAGCAGCCAAGATACCAGGCAACAGCCCCAGCATTTT,CASSQDTRQQPQHF
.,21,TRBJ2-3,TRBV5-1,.,TGCGCCAGCAGCTTGGCTCGGGGTCTAATGTTCCCACCAGGCCGCGCAGATACGCAGTATTTT,CASSLARGLMFPPGRADTQYF
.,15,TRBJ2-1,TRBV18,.,TGTGCCAGCTCACCGACTCCGAGCTCCTACAATGAGCAGTTCTTC,CASSPTPSSYNEQFF
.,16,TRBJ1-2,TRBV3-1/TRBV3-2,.,TGTGCCAGCAGCCAAGATAGTACCCGAACCATTTATGGCTACACCTTC,CASSQDSTRTIYGYTF
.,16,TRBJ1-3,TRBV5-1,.,TGCGCCAGCAGCTATGGGGGGATGAGCTCTGGAAACACCATATATTTT,CASSYGGMSSGNTIYF
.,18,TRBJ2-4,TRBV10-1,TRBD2,TGCGCCAGCAGTGAGTCGATTCACGTAGCGGGCGCCAAAAACATTCAGTACTTC,CASSESIHVAGAKNIQYF
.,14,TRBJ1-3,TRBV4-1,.,TGCGCCAGCAGCCTCGGGGGCTCTGGAAACACCATATATTTT,CASSLGGSGNTIYF
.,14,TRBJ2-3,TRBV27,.,TGTGCCAGCAGAGCTAGTGGTTGGGCAGATACGCAGTATTTT,CASRASGWADTQYF
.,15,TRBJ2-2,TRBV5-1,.,TGCGCCAGCAGCTTGGAGGCGGCCTCGGGCGGGGAGCTGTTTTTT,CASSLEAASGGELFF
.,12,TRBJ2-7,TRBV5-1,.,TGCGCCAGCAGCAACCCGGGAGTAGAGCAGTACTTC,CASSNPGVEQYF
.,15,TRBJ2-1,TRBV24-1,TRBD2,TGTGCCACCAGTGTAGGGACTAGCGGGACCCATGAGCAGTTCTTC,CATSVGTSGTHEQFF
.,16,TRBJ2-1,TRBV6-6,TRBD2,TGTGCCAGCAGTTCCCGGACTAGCGGGAATCTCAATGAGCAGTTCTTC,CASSSRTSGNLNEQFF
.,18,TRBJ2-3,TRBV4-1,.,TGCGCCAGCAGCCAAGGACAAGCGCGGGACGGGGGCACAGATACGCAGTATTTT,CASSQGQARDGGTDTQYF
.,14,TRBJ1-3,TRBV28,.,TGTGCCAGCCGCGTGGAGGAGTCTGGAAACACCATATATTTT,CASRVEESGNTIYF
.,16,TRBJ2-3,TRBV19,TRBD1,TGTGCCAGTACCACTCCCCAGGGGGCAGGGTCAGATACGCAGTATTTT,CASTTPQGAGSDTQYF
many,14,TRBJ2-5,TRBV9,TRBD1,TGTGCCAGCAGCGGAGAACAGGGGCAAGAGACCCAGTACTTC,CASSGEQGQETQYF
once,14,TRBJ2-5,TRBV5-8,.,TGTGCCAGCAGCCGGCATAGCTCGGGGGAGACCCAGTACTTC,CASSRHSSGETQYF
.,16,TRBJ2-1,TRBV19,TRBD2,TGTGCCAGTTATGGGGAGGGACTAGCGGGATATTTTGAGCAGTTCTTC,CASYGEGLAGYFEQFF
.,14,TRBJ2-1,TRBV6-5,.,TGTGCCAGCAAGGAGACTATATCCTACAATGAGCAGTTCTTC,CASKETISYNEQFF
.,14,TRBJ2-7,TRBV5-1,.,TGCGCCAGCAGCCCAGCGGAGAGCTCCTACGAGCAGTACTTC,CASSPAESSYEQYF
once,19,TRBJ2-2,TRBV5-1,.,TGCGCCAGCAGCGCCCAATGGGACTCCTCATCCATTAACACCGGGGAGCTGTTTTTT,CASSAQWDSSSINTGELFF
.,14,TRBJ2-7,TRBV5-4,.,TGTGCCAGCAGCTTGGGTCTAGACCCCGGACATGAGTACTTC,CASSLGLDPGHEYF
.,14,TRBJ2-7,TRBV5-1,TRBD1,TGCGCCAGCAGCTACGGGGACAGGGGTTACGAGCAGTACTTC,CASSYGDRGYEQYF
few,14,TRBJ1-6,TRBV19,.,TGTGCCAGTCGTGGAACAGGGCTAAATTCACCCCTCCACTTT,CASRGTGLNSPLHF
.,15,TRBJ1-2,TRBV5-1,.,TGCGCCAGCAGCTTGGACAGGGTTTGGTACTATGGCTACACCTTC,CASSLDRVWYYGYTF
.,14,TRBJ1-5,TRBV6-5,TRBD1,TGTGCCACCCGGGACAGGGGAAGCAATCAGCCCCAGCATTTT,CATRDRGSNQPQHF
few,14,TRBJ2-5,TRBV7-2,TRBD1,TGTGCCAGCAGCTTAGGGGACAGGTTAGAGACCCAGTACTTC,CASSLGDRLETQYF
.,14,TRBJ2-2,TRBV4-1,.,TGCGCCAGCAGCCTATACATCGACACCGGGGAGCTGTTTTTT,CASSLYIDTGELFF
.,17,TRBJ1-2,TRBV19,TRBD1,TGTGCCAGTAGTCTACTGCCGGGACAGAGCTCCAACTATGGCTACACCTTC,CASSLLPGQSSNYGYTF
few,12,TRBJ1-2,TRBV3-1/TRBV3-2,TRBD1,TGTGCCAGCAGCCAGCCAGGGGGCGGCTACACCTTC,CASSQPGGGYTF
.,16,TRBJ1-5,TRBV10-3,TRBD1,TGTGCCATCAGTGAGGGGCAGGGGGGCGGCAATCAGCCCCAGCATTTT,CAISEGQGGGNQPQHF
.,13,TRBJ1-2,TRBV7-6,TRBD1,TGTGCCAGCACTACAGGGGGCCTCTATGGCTACACCTTC,CASTTGGLYGYTF